The 21 T cell receptor beta chains given below trace back to one sample, sequenced in a study of blood T cells in healthy people across ages. The second PCR ran roughly 6 to 12 cycles with a sample-barcoded 5' primer and J-beta primers. TCRdb re-called the 5' RACE reads through MiXCR, storing one row per CDR3 protein. The sample has about 500,000 distinct CDR3 sequences, under 30% seen once; the top ten hold roughly 9.4%. This same sample was also taken into another study, of T cells of mothers and their children.

The sample taken for sequencing was blood. These receptors all come from a boy younger than 18 in good health.

This clonotype was observed a few times. The V and J genes are TRBV10-3 and TRBJ2-7; D gene uncertain. The CDR3 has 12 amino acids. The germline V gene encodes CDR1 ENHRY and CDR2 SYGVKD. Trimming shortened V by 2 bases and J by 5 bases, and 7 bases separated the two germline ends. The CDR3 DNA sequence: TGTGCCATCAGTGAGGGTGTCCACGAGCAGTACTTC. Protein product: CAISEGVHEQYF.

For the CDR3, the DNA is TGTGCCAGCAGCCCCTGGACAGGGCTAGATACGCAGTATTTT. This codes for CASSPWTGLDTQYF. This sequence joins TRBV5-5 and TRBJ2-3, with TRBD1 matching 8 bases. Looked up from germline, CDR1 is SGHKS and CDR2 is YYEKEE (reference sequence). The CDR3 loop spans 14 amino acids. The V and J ends lost 4 bases and 5 bases, in that order; junction bases with no gene match: 6.

This clonotype appeared once. J is TRBJ1-1 and V is TRBV12-3 or TRBV12-4; D is ambiguous. CDR3 length: 14 amino acids. The ends were cut back, 2 bases at V and 1 base at J, with 8 bases in the middle. CDR3 sequence: CASSLTDPNTEAFF. The CDR3 bases are TGTGCCAGCAGTTTAACGGATCCGAACACTGAAGCTTTCTTT.

This clonotype has a handful of counts. The V call is TRBV5-1, the J call TRBJ1-2, with TRBD1 matching 7 bases. Per germline, CDR1 SGHRS and CDR2 YFSETQ. There are 15 residues in the CDR3. V gave up 1 base and J gave up 5 bases; unmatched junction bases: 8. The CDR3 DNA is TGCGCCAGCAGCTTGTTTGACAGGGCCTTTTATGGCTACACCTTC. Encoded protein: CASSLFDRAFYGYTF.

The genes are TRBV27 and TRBJ1-1; no reliable D call. Per germline, CDR1 MNHEY and CDR2 SMNVEV (reference sequence). This CDR3 is built from 12 residues. V was pared by 6 bases and J by 1 base, with 6 bases between. Here the CDR3 DNA reads TGTGCCAGCAGGACGGCGAACACTGAAGCTTTCTTT. Translating it yields CASRTANTEAFF.

The sample holds a few counts of this clonotype. The rearrangement links TRBV2 to TRBJ2-1; possibly TRBD2 for D (6 bases). Germline V gives CDR1 SNHLY, CDR2 FYNNEI. This CDR3 contains 17 residues. V was pared by 3 bases and J by 5 bases, with 20 bases between. The CDR3 loop is CASSDLGRQWGDNEQFF. The CDR3 DNA is TGTGCCAGCAGTGATCTGGGGCGACAGTGGGGGGACAATGAGCAGTTCTTC.

The chain links TRBV5-1 to TRBJ1-5; TRBD1 agrees at 7 bases. Germline V gene sequence: CDR1 SGHRS, CDR2 YFSETQ. After removal of 3 bases from V and 6 bases from J, the junction contained 6 bases not matched to a gene. The CDR3 sequence is 14 residues long. The CDR3 region is CASSSGTAGQPQHF. Written as DNA, the CDR3 is TGCGCCAGCAGCTCAGGGACAGCCGGTCAGCCCCAGCATTTT.

This clonotype showed up just a few times. The V call is TRBV10-3, the J call TRBJ2-7; tentatively, D is TRBD2 (5 bases). This CDR3 has 13 amino acids. The germline V gene encodes CDR1 ENHRY and CDR2 SYGVKD. Between the trimmed V and J ends, which lost 7 bases and 7 bases, there was a span of 17 bases. For the CDR3, the DNA is TGTGCCATCATGCAAGGAAGGTCGGGGGAGCAGTACTTC. Amino acid sequence: CAIMQGRSGEQYF.

The gene calls are TRBV6-5 and TRBJ2-5, with no clear D. In germline, CDR1 is MNHEY, CDR2 SVGAGI. V was cut by 1 base and J by 0 bases, with 6 bases left in between. The CDR3 loop spans 14 amino acids. CDR3 nucleotide sequence: TGTGCCAGCAGTTACTGGGCAGACCAAGAGACCCAGTACTTC. Amino acids: CASSYWADQETQYF.

The sample holds a few counts of this clonotype. V gene TRBV7-3 combines with J gene TRBJ2-5; TRBD2 agrees at 7 bases. This CDR3 is 15 amino acids long. Germline loops: CDR1 SGHTA, CDR2 FQGTGA. Trimming cost V 4 bases and J 5 bases; bases outside gene matches: 10. The chain's CDR3 is CASSYQPGGYETQYF. The CDR3 DNA is TGTGCCAGCAGCTACCAGCCCGGGGGGTATGAGACCCAGTACTTC.

This clonotype was seen a handful of times. V and J are TRBV7-3 and TRBJ1-1; D is unclear. V shed 5 bases and J shed 4 bases, with 14 bases lying between them. Per the germline V gene, CDR1 is SGHTA and CDR2 is FQGTGA. This CDR3 spans 14 amino acids. CDR3: CASSLSGEVTEAFF. In nucleotides, the CDR3 is TGTGCCAGCAGCCTTTCTGGGGAGGTCACTGAAGCTTTCTTT.

This clonotype came up a few times. V usage is TRBV6-2 or TRBV6-3 and J usage is TRBJ1-5; TRBD1 is a possible D gene (5 bases). This CDR3 comprises 14 residues. Trimming removed 2 bases at V and 5 bases at J, with 10 bases between. The germline CDR1 and CDR2 sequences are MNHEY and SVGEGT. CDR3 loop: CASSYGAEYQPQHF. CDR3 in DNA: TGTGCCAGCAGTTACGGGGCAGAGTATCAGCCCCAGCATTTT.

The gene calls are TRBV6-5 and TRBJ2-6, with no clear D. The CDR3 extends over 14 amino acids. Trimming left V 7 bases short and J 4 bases short, with 11 bases between. Germline V gene lookup returns CDR1 MNHEY and CDR2 SVGAGI. The CDR3 loop reads CASTSPVGANVLTF. The CDR3 nucleotides read TGTGCCAGCACCTCCCCAGTAGGGGCCAACGTCCTGACTTTC.

This chain joins TRBV9 and TRBJ2-5; 12 bases align to TRBD2. The DNA matches TRBJ2-1 better at its end, which makes the J call doubtful. There are 16 residues in the CDR3. Germline lookup yields CDR1 SGDLS and CDR2 YYNGEE. The CDR3 reads CASSVGTSGNFDEQFF. DNA for the CDR3: TGTGCCAGCAGCGTAGGGACTAGCGGGAATTTCGATGAGCAGTTCTTC.

The rearrangement links TRBV9 to TRBJ2-3, with D unresolved. Germline V gives CDR1 SGDLS, CDR2 YYNGEE. The germline V and J ends were trimmed by 0 bases and 3 bases, with 14 bases remaining between them. This CDR3 region has 16 residues. The CDR3 loop is CASSVALGHRTDTQYF. CDR3 nucleotide sequence: TGTGCCAGCAGCGTAGCTTTAGGGCATCGGACAGATACGCAGTATTTT.

The CDR3 reads CASSPRRGFTYEQYF. CDR3 nucleotide sequence: TGCGCCAGCAGTCCAAGACGGGGTTTCACCTACGAGCAGTACTTC. The gene calls are TRBV5-1 and TRBJ2-7, with a weak D call TRBD2 (5 bases). Germline lookup yields CDR1 SGHRS and CDR2 YFSETQ. Trimming left V 5 bases short and J 2 bases short, with 17 bases between. There are 15 residues in the CDR3.

The chain is built from TRBV13 and TRBJ2-3; the D gene is possibly TRBD2 (7 bases). Germline V gene lookup returns CDR1 PRHDT and CDR2 FYEKMQ (reference sequence). CDR3 length equals 13 residues. Deletions cut 7 bases from V and 4 bases from J, with 12 bases between. CDR3: CASNRGAADTQYF. The CDR3 coding sequence is TGTGCCAGCAACCGGGGGGCTGCAGATACGCAGTATTTT.

Notes on this clonotype: An end of the junction differs from the germline gene, which may be a read error. The rearrangement uses TRBV11-1 and TRBJ2-5; 7 nucleotides align to TRBD2. Germline V lookup: CDR1 SGHAT, CDR2 FQDESV (reference sequence). CDR3 length: 13 amino acids. The CDR3 coding sequence is TGTGCCAGCAGTGGGACTACTCAAGAGGCCCAGTACTTC. Protein: CASSGTTQEAQYF.

The chain uses TRBV11-2 and TRBJ2-1, with a weak D call TRBD2 (7 bases). This CDR3 contains 16 residues. Trimming pared 5 bases from V and 8 bases from J, leaving 22 bases between. CDR1 is SGHAT and CDR2 is FQNNGV in the germline V gene. CDR3 sequence (DNA): TGTGCCAGCAGCCCCTCCCGCGGGGGCCGCAGGTATGAGCAGTTCTTC. Translation gives CASSPSRGGRRYEQFF.

The gene calls are TRBV28 and TRBJ2-1, with a tentative D call TRBD2 (5 bases). V lost 8 bases, J lost 4 bases, and 15 bases lay in between. The CDR3 runs 14 residues. Per germline, CDR1 MDHEN and CDR2 SYDVKM. CDR3 protein: CASERSGRYNEQFF. The DNA of the CDR3 is TGTGCCAGCGAACGAAGCGGCCGGTACAATGAGCAGTTCTTC.

The rearrangement joins TRBV6-1 to TRBJ2-5, with D possibly TRBD2 on 5 matching bases. Trimming took off 3 bases at V and 0 bases at J, with 14 bases between the two ends. CDR3 length: 16 amino acids. Germline lookup yields CDR1 MNHNS and CDR2 SASEGT. As DNA, the CDR3 is TGTGCCAGCAGTGATTTGTCGGGGAGAAACCAAGAGACCCAGTACTTC. Residues: CASSDLSGRNQETQYF.